Below are 27 T cell receptor beta chains sequenced from a single sample in a study of spatial heterogeneity in lung cancer. Time point: blood at routine non-recurrence follow-up after resection. Whole RNA, which was extracted from tumor, nontumor lung tissue or frozen PBMC, was sequenced without any cell sorting. TCRdb re-called the 5' RACE reads with MiXCR, one entry per CDR3 protein. The profile shows around 110,000 distinct CDR3 sequences, 12% of them singletons. Sequenced material: PBMCs, taken at follow-up. These receptors all stem from a male donor with early-stage non-small cell lung cancer.

The V gene is TRBV4-2, the J gene TRBJ2-1; perhaps TRBD2 as D (5 bases). CDR3 size: 17 residues. Trimming removed 1 base from V and 3 bases from J, with 16 bases in between. CDR1 LGHNA and CDR2 YNFKEQ come from the germline V gene. CDR3 in DNA: TGTGCCAGCAGCCAAGTCGCTTCGGAGGCCGGCTACAATGAGCAGTTCTTC. Its protein product is CASSQVASEAGYNEQFF.

V is TRBV5-1 and J is TRBJ1-3; 7 bases fit TRBD1. The V gene's germline CDR1 is SGHRS and CDR2 YFSETQ. Trimming removed 3 bases from V and 0 bases from J; junction bases left unmatched: 3. The CDR3 is 15 amino acids. DNA for the CDR3: TGCGCCAGCAGCTCGACAGGGAACTCTGGAAACACCATATATTTT. It is translated as CASSSTGNSGNTIYF.

The table lists this clonotype with a few counts. CDR3 sequence: CASTPGSVDYEQYF. The CDR3 region has the DNA TGTGCCAGCACCCCCGGCAGCGTTGACTACGAGCAGTACTTC. The chain joins TRBV6-2 or TRBV6-3 to TRBJ2-7; D uncertain. Per the germline V gene, CDR1 is MNHEY and CDR2 is SVGEGT. This CDR3 has 14 amino acids. V was pared by 7 bases and J by 3 bases, with 16 bases between.

This clonotype came up a few times. The CDR3, as DNA: TGTGCCAGCAGTTATGACAGGATCACCGGGGAGCTGTTTTTT. It yields the protein CASSYDRITGELFF. The chain recombines TRBV5-4 with TRBJ2-2; a possible D gene is TRBD1 (6 bases). V was pared by 5 bases and J by 4 bases, with 12 bases between. This CDR3 is built from 14 residues. Germline values: CDR1 SGHNT, CDR2 YYREEE (reference sequence).

The V call is TRBV20-1, the J call TRBJ2-2; D uncertain. The CDR3 loop spans 14 amino acids. V was cut by 2 bases and J by 0 bases, with 7 bases left in between. CDR1 and CDR2 (germline): DFQATT, SNEGSKA (reference sequence). CDR3 in amino acids: CSARRGANTGELFF. As DNA, the CDR3 is TGCAGTGCTAGACGCGGCGCGAACACCGGGGAGCTGTTTTTT.

The V and J genes are TRBV12-3 or TRBV12-4 and TRBJ2-7, with D possibly being TRBD2 (5 bases). CDR3 length: 13 residues. Trimming stripped 5 bases from V and 3 bases from J, with 11 bases between. The CDR3 DNA is TGTGCCAGCAGTCCACGGGGAGACTACGAGCAGTACTTC. It specifies CASSPRGDYEQYF.

The chain uses TRBV24-1 and TRBJ1-5; 10 bases match TRBD1. Germline V gene lookup returns CDR1 KGHDR and CDR2 SFDVKD. The CDR3 is 14 amino acids. Unmatched junction bases numbered 3, after V lost 7 bases and J lost 4 bases. The CDR3 DNA reads TGTGCCACCAGAGGGACAGGGGAAAATCAGCCCCAGCATTTT. The encoded protein is CATRGTGENQPQHF.

This clonotype has more than one count but fewer than ten. This sequence joins TRBV12-3 or TRBV12-4 and TRBJ1-5; no firm D call. This CDR3 comprises 14 residues. The V and J ends lost 2 bases and 1 base respectively, with 6 bases between them. CDR3 DNA: TGTGCCAGCAGTTTACGGTTGAGCAATCAGCCCCAGCATTTT. Its translation is CASSLRLSNQPQHF.

This clonotype has a handful of counts. V gene TRBV6-2 or TRBV6-3 combines with J gene TRBJ1-2; D unclear. V was shortened by 0 bases and J by 1 base, with 9 bases between the two germline ends. Germline CDR1 reads MNHEY; CDR2 reads SVGEGT. This CDR3 spans 15 amino acids. This CDR3 reads CASSYSSQRNYGYTF. CDR3 nucleotide sequence: TGTGCCAGCAGTTACTCGTCGCAGCGTAACTATGGCTACACCTTC.

The chain has TRBV5-1 and TRBJ1-6; the D is unclear. V lost 2 bases and J lost 7, with 13 bases in between. Germline values: CDR1 SGHRS, CDR2 YFSETQ. CDR3 length equals 15 residues. The CDR3 reads CASSFNRALNSPLHF. The CDR3 DNA reads TGCGCCAGCAGCTTCAACCGGGCCTTAAATTCACCCCTCCACTTT.

The chain has TRBV3-1 and TRBJ1-6; 7 nucleotides agree with TRBD1. CDR1 and CDR2 (germline): LGHDT, YNNKEL (reference sequence). J was trimmed by 7 bases and V by 5 bases; bases with no gene match: 11. The CDR3 sequence is 16 residues long. The CDR3 DNA reads TGTGCCAGCAGCATTAGGAAGGGGGCCGGAAATTCACCCCTCCACTTT. It is translated as CASSIRKGAGNSPLHF.

The chain is built from TRBV7-9 and TRBJ2-3; weak D call: TRBD1 (5 bases). Germline CDR1 is SEHNR and CDR2 is FQNEAQ (reference sequence). There are 15 residues in the CDR3. Trimming shortened V by 6 bases and J by 2 bases, and 15 bases separated the two germline ends. The CDR3 DNA is TGTGCCAGCAGTTCCACAGGATTTCACACAGATACGCAGTATTTT. It translates to CASSSTGFHTDTQYF.

This clonotype was observed a few times. The CDR3 loop reads CASGSYQETQYF. In nucleotides, the CDR3 is TGCGCCAGCGGGTCTTACCAAGAGACCCAGTACTTC. This chain uses TRBV10-2 with TRBJ2-5; no reliable D call. The V end lost 8 bases, the J end lost 0 bases, and 7 bases lay between the germline ends. This CDR3 is built from 12 residues. Germline V gene sequence: CDR1 WSHSY, CDR2 SAAADI.

This clonotype was seen repeatedly, ten times or more. The V and J genes are TRBV19 and TRBJ2-7; the D gene is possibly TRBD2 (5 bases). Germline values: CDR1 LNHDA, CDR2 SQIVND (reference sequence). V dropped 6 bases and J dropped 3 bases, with 15 bases sitting between them. CDR3 length: 14 amino acids. This CDR3 is CASSAAVTSYEQYF. CDR3 nucleotides: TGTGCCAGTAGCGCAGCGGTGACGAGCTACGAGCAGTACTTC.

This clonotype was seen more than once but under ten times. The chain combines TRBV2 with TRBJ2-2; D gene uncertain. This CDR3 comprises 12 residues. The V and J ends lost 7 bases and 6 bases respectively, with 9 bases between them. Germline V gives CDR1 SNHLY, CDR2 FYNNEI. The CDR3 sequence is CASTPRPGELFF. CDR3 in DNA: TGTGCCAGCACGCCCCGCCCCGGGGAGCTGTTTTTT. The entire variable domain, with the rest obtained from reference TRBV2 and TRBJ2-2, is as follows: EPEVTQTPSHQVTQMGQEVILRCVPISNHLYFYWYRQILGQKVEFLVSFYNNEISEKSEIFDDQFSVERPDGSNFTLKIRSTKLEDSAMYFCASTPRPGELFFGEGSRLTVL.

In its sample, this clonotype was seen a few times. The CDR3 sequence is CASSPPGGTSQPQHF. The CDR3 coding sequence is TGTGCCAGCAGTCCGCCGGGAGGGACAAGTCAGCCCCAGCATTTT. This rearrangement joins TRBV12-3 or TRBV12-4 to TRBJ1-5; D may be TRBD1 (6 bases). The CDR3 sequence is 15 residues long. The V gene lost 5 bases and the J gene lost 6 bases, with 17 bases spanning the gap.

V usage is TRBV7-2 and J usage is TRBJ1-3; D is uncertain. Germline CDR1 is SGHTA and CDR2 is FQGNSA. V was shortened by 5 bases and J by 0 bases, with 17 bases between the two germline ends. This CDR3 comprises 17 residues. CDR3 region: CASSQGVTLISGNTIYF. Here the CDR3 DNA reads TGTGCCAGCAGCCAAGGAGTGACCCTCATCTCTGGAAACACCATATATTTT.

Comments on this clonotype: The CDR3 does not close with the conserved phenylalanine or tryptophan, likely indicating a read error. The rearrangement links TRBV6-5 to TRBJ1-1; D is perhaps TRBD1 (6 bases). The CDR3 length is 17 residues. CDR1 and CDR2 from the germline V gene are MNHEY and SVGAGI. The V gene lost 2 bases and the J gene lost 5 bases, with 21 bases spanning the gap. The CDR3 spells CASSYESQGRLGTEAFL. The CDR3 region has the DNA TGTGCCAGCAGTTACGAATCTCAGGGGAGATTAGGGACTGAAGCTTTCTTA.

This clonotype was seen a few times. The chain uses TRBV12-3 or TRBV12-4 and TRBJ1-1; TRBD1 might be the D (6 bases). V was clipped by 1 base and J by 6 bases, with 12 bases between them. CDR3 length: 14 amino acids. Here the CDR3 DNA reads TGTGCCAGCAGTTTAGGGCAGGGGCGGGCTGAAGCTTTCTTT. It encodes CASSLGQGRAEAFF.

This chain connects TRBV11-2 to TRBJ1-1; the match to TRBD1 covers 9 bases. Germline V lookup: CDR1 SGHAT, CDR2 FQNNGV. V lost 5 bases to trimming and J lost 4 bases; unmatched junction nucleotides: 8. The CDR3 length is 15 residues. DNA for the CDR3: TGTGCCAGCAGCCCGGGACAGGGATGGAGCACTGAAGCTTTCTTT. Its translation: CASSPGQGWSTEAFF.

This clonotype was counted at least ten times. CDR3 region: CASSPAKQASSYNEQFF. The CDR3 DNA is TGTGCCAGCAGCCCAGCGAAACAGGCGAGCTCCTACAATGAGCAGTTCTTC. This sequence joins TRBV9 and TRBJ2-1, with D tentatively TRBD1 (5 bases). Germline values: CDR1 SGDLS, CDR2 YYNGEE. V was trimmed by 4 bases and J by 0 bases, leaving 17 bases between them. This CDR3 comprises 17 residues.

The genes are TRBV20-1 and TRBJ2-3; a possible D gene is TRBD2 (6 bases). CDR3 length: 15 amino acids. The V end lost 1 base, the J end lost 1 base, and 12 bases lay between the germline ends. CDR1 DFQATT and CDR2 SNEGSKA come from the germline V gene (reference sequence). CDR3 sequence: CSARAGTARTDTQYF. The CDR3 coding sequence is TGCAGTGCTAGAGCAGGGACTGCTCGCACAGATACGCAGTATTTT.

This clonotype was counted at least ten times. The V gene is TRBV29-1, the J gene TRBJ2-6; D is uncertain. This CDR3 spans 14 amino acids. V was shortened by 3 bases and J by 0 bases, with 6 bases between the two germline ends. In germline, CDR1 is SQVTM, CDR2 ANQGSEA. In DNA form, the CDR3 reads TGCAGCGTTGACAGCTACTCTGGGGCCAACGTCCTGACTTTC. The encoded protein is CSVDSYSGANVLTF.

In its sample, this clonotype was seen many times. The chain links TRBV29-1 to TRBJ2-5; D is possibly TRBD2 (6 bases). The CDR3 loop spans 12 amino acids. CDR1 and CDR2 from the germline V gene are SQVTM and ANQGSEA. V gave up 6 bases and J gave up 5 bases, with 13 bases separating them. CDR3 sequence reads: CSVGRGPETQYF. The CDR3 DNA reads as TGCAGCGTGGGGCGGGGCCCGGAGACCCAGTACTTC.

This clonotype has just a few counts. This sequence joins TRBV7-2 and TRBJ2-2; 9 positions match TRBD2. The CDR3 consists of 16 residues. V shed 2 bases, J shed 6 bases, and the junction held 7 bases outside the gene matches. Per the germline V gene, CDR1 is SGHTA and CDR2 is FQGNSA. In DNA, the CDR3 is TGTGCCAGCAGCTTATCCGGGACTAGCACCCCCGGGGAGCTGTTTTTT. This gives the protein CASSLSGTSTPGELFF.

This clonotype showed up many times. The chain employs TRBV25-1 and TRBJ1-2; 9 positions agree with TRBD1. Trimming cost V 5 bases and J 5 bases; bases outside gene matches: 12. CDR3 length: 16 residues. Germline V gene sequence: CDR1 MGHDK, CDR2 SYGVNS. The CDR3 DNA reads TGTGCCAGCAGTCTGACAGGGGGTTCCGCCCCATATGGCTACACCTTC. Translated, it gives CASSLTGGSAPYGYTF.

This clonotype was seen a handful of times. The chain carries TRBV6-5 and TRBJ1-2, with TRBD1 as a possible D gene (5 bases). Trimming took off 2 bases at V and 3 bases at J, with 10 bases between the two ends. The CDR3 runs to 14 residues. Germline loops: CDR1 MNHEY, CDR2 SVGAGI. CDR3 residues: CASSYTLGDYGYTF. CDR3 coding DNA: TGTGCCAGCAGTTACACCCTAGGGGACTATGGCTACACCTTC.